This entry features one T cell receptor (beta chain) sequence. The antigen it binds to is not known. No much larger clone is present one base from it, and per-base qualities are unavailable. Whole blood was collected in K2EDTA tubes by collaborating institutions according to the institutions' own protocols. Collaborator samples were shipped for TCRbeta analysis as frozen whole blood, isolated PBMCs, or DNA extracted from either sample type. TCRbeta CDR3 regions were amplified from genomic DNA by means of the immunoSEQ Assay, a bias-controlled multiplex PCR. The paper's processing steps were these. Within the assay, amplification of reference gene primers was used to estimate how many nucleated cells each sample contained. To quantify the absolute abundance of each unique TCRbeta CDR3 rearrangement, sequence reads were collapsed and filtered. For each sample, productive Simpson clonality was calculated by taking the square root of Simpson's diversity index across productive rearrangements. Drawn from immuneACCESS, this table holds only the in-frame rearrangements with V and J called that TCRdb kept. Clones are partly lost; checked studies trace under half to an unresolved V gene and leave the rest unexplained. For V, J and clone size, that table is used; D and trimming come from the DNA. Here the sample has 270,000 or so clones; approximately 86% occur a single time. About 8.6% of the sample comes from the top ten.

This sample was taken from a study of blood T cell repertoires in COVID-19 (dated by TCRdb to 2018 to 2021). About the study as a whole: Collaborator samples came from the United States, Italy and Spain and covered acute and convalescent phases of COVID-19. The material from the prospective study consisted of cDNA or gDNA derived from T cells, B-cell-depleted T cells, or PBMCs. Deeply sampled blood TCRbeta repertoires from subjects exposed to, actively infected with, or recovered from COVID-19 were included in the dataset. The repertoires were released in a freely available public database meant as a resource for research on the immune response to SARS-CoV-2. The samples were drawn from the first 160 participants of the ongoing ImmuneRACE study and from 1,254 subjects provided by 6 global collaborators. A de-identified subject ID, COVID-19 status, age in years and sex were almost always included in the sample metadata. HLA class I and class II types, where available, came from metadata supplied by the sample provider rather than from assay-based typing.

Trimming takes 2 bases off V and 6 bases off J; junction bases not matched to a gene: 8. CDR1 MGHRA and CDR2 YSYEKL are derived from the germline V gene. Taken from cysteine to phenylalanine, the CDR3 has 16 residues. The read is trimmed to its CDR3 DNA, 48 bases read in frame from base 1. Overall study results and their limits: The amount of clinical and demographic metadata varied by source and participant and was provided uncurated.

The TCR sequence derives from a man in his forties or fifties with active or convalescent COVID-19. The rearranged segments are TRBV4-1 and TRBJ2-7; the junction holds 12 bases that match TRBD1. Sequencing was done on a sample of peripheral blood. The CDR3 region has the sequence CASSQHTGTGGAEQYF. The DNA sequence reads TGCGCCAGCAGCCAACATACCGGGACAGGGGGCGCCGAGCAGTACTTC.